The rows below give T cell receptor beta chains drawn from one sample of a study of CD8+ T cells in alopecia areata. Sequenced by immunoSEQ multiplex PCR; TCRdb stores in-frame clones only, minus some. Seen here are about 60,000 clones, roughly 50% observed once, and the top ten hold around 20%. The specimen comprised CD8+ T cells sorted from blood, sampled around week 36, from a patient treated with tofacitinib. These receptors all stem from a human donor with alopecia areata. The CDR3 runs from the conserved cysteine through the conserved F or W. Each record gives: V gene, D gene, J gene, clone size, CDR3 protein, CDR3 DNA. D genes are given only for firm matches. Part of the rows lack a size; the others show once, few, many or a class for expanded clones.

TRBV29-1	-	TRBJ2-1	-	CSVPEDSSSYNEQFF	TGCAGCGTCCCCGAGGACAGCAGCTCCTACAATGAGCAGTTCTTC
TRBV4-1	TRBD1	TRBJ2-7	few	CASSQEGTGMNEQYF	TGCGCCAGCAGCCAAGAAGGGACAGGGATGAACGAGCAGTACTTC
TRBV30	-	TRBJ2-3	-	CAWSNGQGVADTQYF	TGTGCCTGGAGTAACGGGCAGGGTGTTGCAGATACGCAGTATTTT
TRBV14	-	TRBJ2-7	-	CASSQDLDYEQYF	TGTGCCAGCAGCCAAGACCTAGATTACGAGCAGTACTTC
TRBV19	TRBD1	TRBJ2-2	-	CASSQGLAQGVRNTGELFF	TGTGCCAGTAGCCAAGGGTTGGCCCAGGGGGTAAGGAACACCGGGGAGCTGTTTTTT
TRBV20-1	-	TRBJ2-6	-	CSVAGANVLTF	TGCAGTGTCGCGGGGGCCAACGTCCTGACTTTC
TRBV19	TRBD1	TRBJ2-4	few	CASTGADKNIQYF	TGCGCTTCAACAGGGGCGGACAAAAACATTCAGTACTTC
TRBV7-9	-	TRBJ2-5	few	CASSPNGGAGETQYF	TGTGCCAGCAGCCCCAATGGGGGGGCGGGTGAGACCCAGTACTTC
TRBV9	-	TRBJ2-3	-	CASSVDGGTPDTQYF	TGTGCCAGCAGCGTAGATGGCGGGACCCCAGATACGCAGTATTTT
TRBV20-1	TRBD1	TRBJ1-1	-	CSAARTGEAFF	TGCAGTGCGGCCCGGACAGGTGAAGCTTTCTTT
TRBV27	-	TRBJ1-1	-	CASSLSGSKNTEAFF	TGTGCCAGCAGTTTATCGGGCAGTAAGAACACTGAAGCTTTCTTT
TRBV25-1	-	TRBJ1-5	-	CASSAWGANQPQHF	TGTGCCAGCAGTGCTTGGGGGGCGAATCAGCCCCAGCATTTT
TRBV4-1	TRBD1	TRBJ1-1	-	CASSGRQGATEAFF	TGCGCCAGCAGCGGACGACAGGGGGCAACTGAAGCTTTCTTT
TRBV30	-	TRBJ2-7	-	CAWSLGAPGGEQYF	TGTGCCTGGAGTTTGGGGGCCCCAGGCGGCGAGCAGTACTTC
TRBV11-2	-	TRBJ2-5	-	CASSPGEGLGTYQETQYF	TGTGCCAGCAGCCCCGGTGAAGGGCTCGGGACTTACCAAGAGACCCAGTACTTC
TRBV19	-	TRBJ2-1	-	CASSNGNEQFF	TGTGCCAGTAGTAATGGGAATGAGCAGTTCTTC
TRBV30	-	TRBJ2-2	few	CAWRDREGFNTGELFF	TGTGCCTGGAGAGACCGGGAAGGGTTCAACACCGGGGAGCTGTTTTTT
TRBV6-5	-	TRBJ2-2	few	CASSGQRDTGELFF	TGTGCCAGCAGCGGACAGAGAGACACCGGGGAGCTGTTTTTT
TRBV19	TRBD1	TRBJ1-1	many	CASSTPGQAFEAFF	TGTGCCAGTAGTACTCCGGGACAGGCGTTTGAAGCTTTCTTT
TRBV29-1	TRBD2	TRBJ2-3	few	CSVVPGLAGQDTQYF	TGCAGCGTTGTTCCTGGACTAGCTGGCCAAGATACGCAGTATTTT
TRBV30	-	TRBJ2-2	few	CAWSGSPGVAGELFF	TGTGCCTGGAGTGGAAGTCCGGGGGTCGCCGGGGAGCTGTTTTTT
TRBV30	-	TRBJ1-3	-	CAWGRELSSGNTIYF	TGTGCCTGGGGACGAGAACTGAGCTCTGGAAACACCATATATTTT
TRBV29-1	-	TRBJ2-7	-	CSVEDQTPYEQYF	TGCAGCGTTGAAGATCAAACCCCCTACGAGCAGTACTTC
TRBV11-2	-	TRBJ2-5	few	CASSVLGDGETQYF	TGTGCCAGCAGCGTACTGGGGGATGGGGAGACCCAGTACTTC
TRBV29-1	-	TRBJ2-1	-	CSAPVAGRAYNEQFF	TGCAGCGCCCCGGTGGCGGGAAGGGCCTACAATGAGCAGTTCTTC
TRBV7-6	-	TRBJ2-5	few	CASSSTQETQYF	TGTGCCAGCAGCTCGACACAAGAGACCCAGTACTTC
TRBV29-1	-	TRBJ2-1	-	CSGTQGGGNEQFF	TGCAGCGGTACCCAGGGTGGCGGCAATGAGCAGTTCTTC